The 29 T cell receptor beta chains given below trace back to one sample, sequenced in a study of beta chain features in type 1 diabetes. For these TCRs, the target antigens are not known. Whole-study results and caveats: There was a moderate but significant shortening of TCRB CDR3s in all four CD4+ subsets of Type 1 diabetes patients.

The isolated RNA, all of it, was reverse transcribed, so expressed TCRB transcripts were what got sequenced. Only in-frame clones appear in the TCRdb table, and some are missing; sequencing was by immunoSEQ multiplex PCR. Of approximately 250,000 clones listed, approximately 25% were seen once; the top ten hold 0.012%. The material sequenced was naive CD4+ T cells from blood. The source is a woman aged 25 to 39 with type 1 diabetes.

The V call is TRBV19, the J call TRBJ2-7; TRBD1 might be the D (6 bases). This CDR3 contains 15 residues. Trimming removed 4 bases at V and 0 bases at J, with 13 bases between. Germline CDR1 is LNHDA and CDR2 is SQIVND (reference sequence). CDR3 in DNA: TGTGCCAGTAGTACGACGACAGGACTCTCCTACGAGCAGTACTTC. Its protein product is CASSTTTGLSYEQYF.

This chain connects TRBV5-1 to TRBJ2-3; D possibly corresponds to TRBD2 (5 bases). This CDR3 contains 14 residues. The V end was cut by 0 bases, the J end by 4 bases, with 9 bases between. Germline V CDR1 and CDR2: SGHRS, YFSETQ. CDR3: CASSLVGEADTQYF. CDR3 bases: TGCGCCAGCAGCTTGGTCGGGGAAGCAGATACGCAGTATTTT.

The rearrangement joins TRBV29-1 to TRBJ1-1; D might be TRBD1 (6 bases). V lost 4 bases and J 5 bases, leaving 20 bases between the germline ends. This CDR3 is built from 15 residues. Germline V lookup: CDR1 SQVTM, CDR2 ANQGSEA. The CDR3 here is CSVVRGGTRGTEAFF. CDR3 coding DNA: TGCAGCGTTGTCAGGGGCGGAACGAGAGGTACTGAAGCTTTCTTT. Based on the CDR3 plus reference TRBV29-1 and TRBJ1-1, the full variable domain is SAVISQKPSRDICQRGTSLTIQCQVDSQVTMMFWYRQQPGQSLTLIATANQGSEATYESGFVIDKFPISRPNLTFSTLTVSNMSPEDSSIYLCSVVRGGTRGTEAFFGQGTRLTVV.

This chain joins TRBV2 and TRBJ2-7, with D possibly TRBD2 on 6 matching bases. The V end lost 4 bases, the J end lost 10 bases, and 17 bases lay between the germline ends. The CDR3 totals 13 residues. CDR1 SNHLY and CDR2 FYNNEI come from the germline V gene. In nucleotides, the CDR3 is TGTGCCAGCAGTGTACCCGAACGACTAGTCCAGTACTTC. Residues: CASSVPERLVQYF.

This chain joins TRBV7-6 and TRBJ2-5; D gene uncertain. Germline-derived CDR1 and CDR2 are SGHVS and FNYEAQ. CDR3 length: 13 residues. The ends were cut back, 3 bases at V and 1 base at J, with 6 bases in the middle. CDR3: CASSLGLQETQYF. The CDR3, as DNA: TGTGCCAGCAGCTTGGGCCTCCAAGAGACCCAGTACTTC.

This clone was found a few times. The chain carries TRBV5-1 and TRBJ2-3, with 11 bases identical to TRBD2. Per the germline V gene, CDR1 is SGHRS and CDR2 is YFSETQ. V gave up 4 bases and J gave up 2 bases; unmatched junction bases: 3. This CDR3 contains 15 residues. The CDR3 sequence: CASSTSGRHTDTQYF. The CDR3 DNA reads TGCGCCAGCAGCACTAGCGGGAGACACACAGATACGCAGTATTTT. Supplemented by reference TRBV5-1 and TRBJ2-3, the full variable domain reads KAGVTQTPRYLIKTRGQQVTLSCSPISGHRSVSWYQQTPGQGLQFLFEYFSETQRNKGNFPGRFSGRQFSNSRSEMNVSTLELGDSALYLCASSTSGRHTDTQYFGPGTRLTVL.

The rearrangement joins TRBV7-9 to TRBJ1-1, with TRBD1 as a possible D gene (5 bases). Trimming removed 6 bases from V and 5 bases from J, with 13 bases in between. Germline V gene sequence: CDR1 SEHNR, CDR2 FQNEAQ (reference sequence). The CDR3 is 13 residues long. This chain's CDR3 is CASSRGGTTEAFF. The CDR3, as DNA: TGTGCCAGCAGTCGGGGGGGGACGACTGAAGCTTTCTTT.

This clone was observed a few times. In DNA form, the CDR3 reads TGTGCCAGCAGCCTGGGGACATTCTCCTACGAGCAGTACTTC. Translating it yields CASSLGTFSYEQYF. V usage is TRBV5-4 and J usage is TRBJ2-7; TRBD1 is a possible D gene (6 bases). Germline V gene data show CDR1 as SGHNT and CDR2 as YYREEE (reference sequence). The CDR3 has 14 amino acids. Trimming shortened V by 4 bases and J by 0 bases, and 11 bases separated the two germline ends.

This clone is a singleton in its sample. The chain uses TRBV9 and TRBJ2-3, with 8 bases identical to TRBD2. CDR1 is SGDLS and CDR2 is YYNGEE in the germline V gene. V lost 0 bases, J lost 4 bases, and 4 bases stayed unmatched. The CDR3 has 15 residues. CDR3 residues: CASSVAGGLADTQYF. The CDR3, as DNA: TGTGCCAGCAGCGTAGCGGGAGGGCTTGCAGATACGCAGTATTTT. Based on the CDR3 plus reference TRBV9 and TRBJ2-3, the full variable domain is DSGVTQTPKHLITATGQRVTLRCSPRSGDLSVYWYQQSLDQGLQFLIQYYNGEERAKGNILERFSAQQFPDLHSELNLSSLELGDSALYFCASSVAGGLADTQYFGPGTRLTVL.

The chain links TRBV9 to TRBJ2-7; perhaps TRBD1 as D (6 bases). Between the trimmed V and J ends, which lost 3 bases and 3 bases, there was a span of 10 bases. The CDR3 sequence is 13 residues long. CDR1 and CDR2 (germline): SGDLS, YYNGEE. The CDR3 is CASSAQQGYEQYF. CDR3 sequence (DNA): TGTGCCAGCAGCGCACAACAGGGCTACGAGCAGTACTTC. Looking up the rest from reference TRBV9 and TRBJ2-7 gives the full variable domain: DSGVTQTPKHLITATGQRVTLRCSPRSGDLSVYWYQQSLDQGLQFLIQYYNGEERAKGNILERFSAQQFPDLHSELNLSSLELGDSALYFCASSAQQGYEQYFGPGTRLTVT.

V gene TRBV30 combines with J gene TRBJ2-5, with D perhaps TRBD1 (6 bases). This CDR3 contains 13 residues. Trimming shortened V by 3 bases and J by 4 bases, and 12 bases separated the two germline ends. Germline V gene lookup returns CDR1 GTSNPN and CDR2 SVGIG (reference sequence). CDR3 in amino acids: CAWSTGIGETQYF. Here the CDR3 DNA reads TGTGCCTGGAGCACAGGGATTGGAGAGACCCAGTACTTC.

The rearrangement links TRBV7-2 to TRBJ2-1; 8 positions agree with TRBD2. This CDR3 spans 14 amino acids. Germline V CDR1 and CDR2: SGHTA, FQGNSA. Unmatched junction bases numbered 7, after V lost 4 bases and J lost 8 bases. In nucleotides, the CDR3 is TGTGCCAGCAGCTCCGGGACTAGTTTGTATGAGCAGTTCTTC. Encoded protein: CASSSGTSLYEQFF.

This clone occurred once. J is TRBJ2-7 and V is TRBV29-1; D is unclear. This CDR3 spans 13 amino acids. Germline assignment: CDR1 SQVTM and CDR2 ANQGSEA. The V end lost 0 bases, the J end lost 2 bases, and 8 bases lay between the germline ends. CDR3 sequence reads: CSVEDSGPYEQYF. In DNA form, the CDR3 reads TGCAGCGTTGAAGACTCTGGGCCCTACGAGCAGTACTTC.

Regarding this clone: This CDR3 is also generated by other DNA sequences in the sample. The V gene is TRBV7-9, the J gene TRBJ2-3, with a tentative D call TRBD2 (5 bases). CDR1 is SEHNR, CDR2 FQNEAQ, per germline (reference sequence). The V end was cut by 3 bases, the J end by 3 bases, with 7 bases between. The CDR3 loop spans 13 amino acids. This CDR3 reads CASSFTGTDTQYF. The CDR3 nucleotides are TGTGCCAGCAGCTTTACGGGGACAGATACGCAGTATTTT.

The chain carries TRBV7-3 and TRBJ2-3, with 7 bases fitting TRBD1. V lost 7 bases and J lost 3; bases outside the gene matches: 7. The germline V gene encodes CDR1 SGHTA and CDR2 FQGTGA. The CDR3 contains 14 residues. The CDR3 region is CASTTGTETDTQYF. For the CDR3, the DNA is TGTGCCAGCACCACAGGGACAGAAACAGATACGCAGTATTTT.

The gene calls are TRBV9 and TRBJ2-1; 11 bases are a match to TRBD2. In germline, CDR1 is SGDLS, CDR2 YYNGEE. The ends lost 0 bases at V and 3 bases at J; junction bases unmatched: 2. The CDR3 length is 16 residues. CDR3 nucleotides: TGTGCCAGCAGCGTAGAACTAGCGGGAGACTACAATGAGCAGTTCTTC. Amino acid sequence: CASSVELAGDYNEQFF.

This chain uses TRBV19 with TRBJ2-1; TRBD1 is a possible D gene (6 bases). V lost 1 base and J lost 9, with 13 bases in between. This CDR3 has 14 residues. Germline assignment: CDR1 LNHDA and CDR2 SQIVND (reference sequence). In DNA form, the CDR3 reads TGTGCCAGTAGTATAGGTGAGGGGGAGAGTGAGCAGTTCTTC. Translating gives CASSIGEGESEQFF.

This rearrangement joins TRBV6-5 to TRBJ1-1; D remains unclear. This CDR3 is built from 13 residues. V shed 2 bases and J shed 4 bases, with 8 bases lying between them. Per the germline V gene, CDR1 is MNHEY and CDR2 is SVGAGI. CDR3 loop: CASSYGRGTEAFF. The CDR3 nucleotides are TGTGCCAGCAGTTACGGACGGGGCACTGAAGCTTTCTTT.

The chain links TRBV29-1 to TRBJ1-5; 9 nucleotides align to TRBD1. This CDR3 contains 14 residues. Trimming cost V 4 bases and J 3 bases; bases outside gene matches: 4. Germline V gene sequence: CDR1 SQVTM, CDR2 ANQGSEA. As DNA, the CDR3 is TGCAGCGTTGGCGGGACAGGGTCCAATCAGCCCCAGCATTTT. Residues: CSVGGTGSNQPQHF. The entire variable domain, with the rest obtained from reference TRBV29-1 and TRBJ1-5, is as follows: SAVISQKPSRDICQRGTSLTIQCQVDSQVTMMFWYRQQPGQSLTLIATANQGSEATYESGFVIDKFPISRPNLTFSTLTVSNMSPEDSSIYLCSVGGTGSNQPQHFGDGTRLSIL.

V and J are TRBV30 and TRBJ2-1; tentatively, D is TRBD1 (7 bases). This CDR3 is built from 14 residues. The V gene's germline CDR1 is GTSNPN and CDR2 SVGIG (reference sequence). The V gene lost 2 bases and the J gene lost 2 bases, with 10 bases spanning the gap. CDR3 bases: TGTGCCTGGAGTACAGGGGAGGCCTACAATGAGCAGTTCTTC. It codes for CAWSTGEAYNEQFF.

Note on this clone: It is unclear where the CDR3 begins or ends on the DNA, so no DNA is shown, and the CDR3 is as TCRdb lists it. This chain uses TRBV29-1 with TRBJ2-1; the table gives TRBD2 as D, unverified against the DNA. The CDR3 contains 11 residues when both ends are counted. Germline lookup yields CDR1 SQVTM and CDR2 ANQGSEA. The CDR3 loop reads CSVGEGAGEFF.

This chain joins TRBV29-1 and TRBJ2-3; D remains unclear. V shed 8 bases and J shed 3 bases, with 12 bases lying between them. Germline CDR1 SQVTM, CDR2 ANQGSEA. The length of the CDR3 is 12 residues. CDR3 nucleotide sequence: TGCAGCCCGCGTACGATTACAGATACGCAGTATTTT. Protein sequence: CSPRTITDTQYF.

This rearrangement joins TRBV15 to TRBJ2-1; TRBD2 matches 9 bases. CDR3 length: 17 amino acids. V shed 2 bases and J 7 bases; nucleotides not matched to a gene: 12. The V gene's germline CDR1 is LNHNV and CDR2 YYDKDF (reference sequence). CDR3 nucleotides: TGTGCCACCAGCAGACCCCACTCAGCGGGAGGTGCTAATGAGCAGTTCTTC. Translation: CATSRPHSAGGANEQFF.

V usage is TRBV30 and J usage is TRBJ2-7; D might be TRBD2 (5 bases). Trimming stripped 3 bases from V and 8 bases from J, with 14 bases between. Germline CDR1 reads GTSNPN; CDR2 reads SVGIG (reference sequence). There are 12 residues in the CDR3. DNA for the CDR3: TGTGCCTGGAGCCAAGGGCGGGCAAAGCAGTACTTC. Protein sequence: CAWSQGRAKQYF. Filled out from reference TRBV30 and TRBJ2-7, the complete variable domain reads SQTIHQWPATLVQPVGSPLSLECTVEGTSNPNLYWYRQAAGRGLQLLFYSVGIGQISSEVPQNLSASRPQDRQFILSSKKLLLSDSGFYLCAWSQGRAKQYFGPGTRLTVT.

This clone appeared a few times. The chain combines TRBV29-1 with TRBJ2-5; 8 bases line up with TRBD1. With V trimmed by 3 bases and J by 0 bases, 3 bases remained unmatched. The CDR3 is 14 amino acids. Germline lookup yields CDR1 SQVTM and CDR2 ANQGSEA. This CDR3 is CSVDRDRYQETQYF. In DNA form, the CDR3 reads TGCAGCGTTGATAGGGACAGGTACCAAGAGACCCAGTACTTC.

This clone was seen only a few times. The chain uses TRBV9 and TRBJ2-7; D is possibly TRBD1 (5 bases). Trimming removed 4 bases at V and 3 bases at J, with 17 bases between. CDR3 length: 15 residues. The germline CDR1 and CDR2 sequences are SGDLS and YYNGEE. In DNA, the CDR3 is TGTGCCAGCAGCCCTAGGAGAAGGGGCGGCTACGAGCAGTACTTC. Translating it yields CASSPRRRGGYEQYF.

In the case of this clone: Additional DNA sequences in this sample encode the identical CDR3. The genes are TRBV19 and TRBJ1-5, with TRBD1 identical over 7 bases. V gave up 4 bases and J gave up 2 bases; unmatched junction bases: 2. Looked up from germline, CDR1 is LNHDA and CDR2 is SQIVND (reference sequence). CDR3 length equals 14 residues. As DNA, the CDR3 is TGTGCCAGTAGTAGAACAGGGGGCAATCAGCCCCAGCATTTT. It codes for CASSRTGGNQPQHF.

This clone was recorded a few times. This chain joins TRBV10-3 and TRBJ2-1; 7 positions agree with TRBD1. With 6 bases clipped from V and 13 bases from J, the junction kept 9 bases outside the gene matches. The CDR3 runs to 12 residues. Germline loops: CDR1 ENHRY, CDR2 SYGVKD. CDR3 in amino acids: CAISPETGRQFF. In nucleotides, the CDR3 is TGTGCCATCAGCCCCGAGACAGGGAGACAGTTCTTC.

V usage is TRBV19 and J usage is TRBJ1-5, with D perhaps matching TRBD1 (5 bases). Deletions cut 5 bases from V and 3 bases from J, with 11 bases between. Germline V gene data show CDR1 as LNHDA and CDR2 as SQIVND (reference sequence). This CDR3 comprises 14 residues. The CDR3, as DNA: TGTGCCAGTAGTCTCCGACAGCTCAATCAGCCCCAGCATTTT. It codes for CASSLRQLNQPQHF.